This paragraph reports one T cell receptor beta chain. What it binds is not known. This sample is part of a study of T cell clones after liver transplantation. Study overall: As an antigen-independent comparator, third-party-reactive TCRbeta sequences came from pre-transplant mixed lymphocyte reactions.

Notes on the study in general: Rather than being deleted, graft donor-reactive T cells may have moved into the graft.

TCRdb's table, derived via immunoSEQ multiplex PCR, lists solely in-frame clones and lacks some. The sample lists more than 65,000 clones, about 88% occurring once. CDR3 length: 14 amino acids. Germline loops: CDR1 WNHNN, CDR2 SYGVQD (reference sequence). V was clipped by 3 bases and J by 4 bases, with 10 bases between them. The V gene is TRBV10-1, the J gene TRBJ1-5; unclear D gene. The sample in question was CD4+ T cells from blood, obtained before liver transplant. The TCR sequence derives from a human donor who received a liver transplant. CDR3 sequence: CASSESGQNQPQHF. CDR3 nucleotide sequence: TGCGCCAGCAGTGAATCTGGCCAAAATCAGCCCCAGCATTTT.